The rows below give T cell receptor beta chains drawn from one sample of a study of shared clonotypes between healthy human individuals. Sequencing was performed with immunoSEQ multiplex PCR; in TCRdb, only in-frame clones are kept and a portion is missing. The sample has some 2.1 million clones, about 94% seen once. The sample comprised naive CD8+ T cells sorted from blood. The source of these receptors is a man aged 18 to 35 in good health. Each CDR3 is given with its conserved first and last residue. The order of the fields is clone size, D gene, V gene, J gene, CDR3 protein, CDR3 DNA. The D gene is left open where the match is weak. Clone size is given for some rows only: seen once, a few or many times, or a class if the clone is expanded.

size: NA
D: NA
V: TRBV11-2
J: TRBJ1-4
CDR3: CASSLVVGKLFF
DNA: TGTGCCAGCAGCTTAGTGGTTGGGAAACTGTTTTTT

size: NA
D: TRBD2
V: TRBV7-7
J: TRBJ2-2
CDR3: CASRAGVTGELFF
DNA: TGTGCTAGCAGAGCGGGAGTTACAGGGGAGCTGTTTTTT

size: NA
D: NA
V: TRBV30
J: TRBJ2-1
CDR3: CAWSDLTGRDEQFF
DNA: TGTGCCTGGAGTGACCTGACAGGCCGCGATGAGCAGTTCTTC

size: once
D: NA
V: TRBV5-1
J: TRBJ2-1
CDR3: CASSLKVRESSYNEQFF
DNA: TGCGCCAGCAGCTTGAAGGTCAGGGAAAGCTCCTACAATGAGCAGTTCTTC

size: NA
D: NA
V: TRBV27
J: TRBJ2-4
CDR3: CASSLTGIAKNIQYF
DNA: TGTGCCAGCAGTTTGACCGGAATAGCCAAAAACATTCAGTACTTC

size: NA
D: NA
V: TRBV18
J: TRBJ2-7
CDR3: CASSPPIGEATPSYEQYF
DNA: TGTGCCAGCTCACCACCGATAGGGGAGGCAACCCCCTCCTACGAGCAGTACTTC

size: NA
D: NA
V: TRBV6-4
J: TRBJ2-7
CDR3: CARWGDSPSYEQYF
DNA: TGTGCCAGATGGGGGGACAGCCCGTCCTACGAGCAGTACTTC

size: NA
D: TRBD2
V: TRBV10-2
J: TRBJ2-1
CDR3: CASSSRGVYNEQFF
DNA: TGCGCCAGCAGCTCCCGGGGGGTCTACAATGAGCAGTTCTTC

size: NA
D: NA
V: TRBV19
J: TRBJ1-6
CDR3: CASSIDPMAEHSHNSPLHF
DNA: TGTGCCAGTAGTATAGATCCTATGGCAGAACATTCCCATAATTCACCCCTCCACTTT

size: NA
D: TRBD1
V: TRBV11-2
J: TRBJ2-7
CDR3: CASSLDIGQGGYEQYF
DNA: TGTGCCAGCAGCTTAGATATTGGACAGGGGGGCTACGAGCAGTACTTC

size: NA
D: TRBD1
V: TRBV7-9
J: TRBJ2-7
CDR3: CASTTGTGGLSSYEQYF
DNA: TGTGCCAGCACCACAGGGACAGGGGGCCTTAGCTCCTACGAGCAGTACTTC

size: NA
D: NA
V: TRBV6-5
J: TRBJ1-2
CDR3: CASSYSMAAYGYTF
DNA: TGTGCCAGCAGTTACTCGATGGCAGCCTATGGCTACACCTTC

size: NA
D: NA
V: TRBV21-1
J: TRBJ1-2
CDR3: CASSKGRDGYTF
DNA: TGTGCCAGCAGCAAAGGAAGGGATGGCTACACCTTC

size: NA
D: TRBD1
V: TRBV27
J: TRBJ1-2
CDR3: CASASGTGLNYGYTF
DNA: TGTGCCAGTGCTTCCGGGACAGGCCTCAACTATGGCTACACCTTC

size: NA
D: NA
V: TRBV4-1
J: TRBJ2-5
CDR3: CASSQGGRIPPGGTQYF
DNA: TGCGCCAGCAGCCAAGGGGGGAGAATCCCGCCCGGTGGGACCCAGTACTTC

size: once
D: TRBD2
V: TRBV27
J: TRBJ2-3
CDR3: CASSFGGAADTQYF
DNA: TGTGCCAGCAGTTTCGGGGGGGCTGCAGATACGCAGTATTTT

size: NA
D: TRBD2
V: TRBV4-3
J: TRBJ2-1
CDR3: CASSQDPPSGDYNEQFF
DNA: TGCGCCAGCAGCCAAGATCCGCCTAGCGGCGACTACAATGAGCAGTTCTTC

size: NA
D: TRBD2
V: TRBV4-1
J: TRBJ2-7
CDR3: CASSQEELAGGRYEQYF
DNA: TGCGCCAGCAGCCAAGAAGAACTAGCGGGAGGGAGGTACGAGCAGTACTTC

size: NA
D: NA
V: TRBV5-6
J: TRBJ2-3
CDR3: CASSPNTRSTDTQYF
DNA: TGTGCCAGCAGCCCTAACACTAGGAGCACAGATACGCAGTATTTT

size: once
D: TRBD2
V: TRBV7-9
J: TRBJ2-1
CDR3: CASSLQLAGGYNEQFF
DNA: TGTGCCAGCAGCTTGCAACTAGCGGGAGGCTACAATGAGCAGTTCTTC

size: NA
D: TRBD1
V: TRBV5-4
J: TRBJ2-7
CDR3: CASSQDRGYEQYF
DNA: TGTGCCAGCAGCCAGGACAGGGGGTACGAGCAGTACTTC

size: NA
D: NA
V: TRBV4-1
J: TRBJ1-2
CDR3: CASSLQGGDGGYTF
DNA: TGCGCCAGCAGCCTTCAAGGGGGGGATGGAGGCTACACCTTC

size: NA
D: NA
V: TRBV6-5
J: TRBJ2-5
CDR3: CVSSYSRTVRETQYF
DNA: TGTGTCAGCAGTTACTCCCGGACAGTGCGGGAGACCCAGTACTTC

size: few
D: TRBD1
V: TRBV18
J: TRBJ1-1
CDR3: CASSPPGTANTEAFF
DNA: TGTGCCAGCTCACCACCGGGGACAGCCAACACTGAAGCTTTCTTT

size: NA
D: TRBD1
V: TRBV2
J: TRBJ2-7
CDR3: CASIENRGPISSYEQYF
DNA: TGTGCCAGCATCGAGAACAGGGGTCCAATTAGCTCCTACGAGCAGTACTTC

size: NA
D: NA
V: TRBV28
J: TRBJ2-2
CDR3: CASSLYDTGGGELFF
DNA: TGTGCCAGCAGTTTATACGACACTGGGGGAGGGGAGCTGTTTTTT

size: NA
D: TRBD2
V: TRBV7-9
J: TRBJ2-2
CDR3: CASSSWALREGRTGELFF
DNA: TGTGCCAGCAGCTCCTGGGCCTTGCGGGAGGGTCGCACCGGGGAGCTGTTTTTT

size: NA
D: NA
V: TRBV28
J: TRBJ2-3
CDR3: CASTFRGVGYTDTQYF
DNA: TGTGCCAGCACCTTCAGGGGGGTCGGTTACACAGATACGCAGTATTTT

size: NA
D: TRBD2
V: TRBV29-1
J: TRBJ2-1
CDR3: CSVEWTSGSYNEQFF
DNA: TGCAGCGTTGAATGGACTAGCGGGAGTTACAATGAGCAGTTCTTC

size: NA
D: NA
V: TRBV6-6
J: TRBJ2-7
CDR3: CASSYSDAVLPYEQYF
DNA: TGTGCCAGCAGTTACTCGGACGCTGTACTCCCCTACGAGCAGTACTTC

size: NA
D: NA
V: TRBV2
J: TRBJ2-3
CDR3: CASSDSATSSTDTQYF
DNA: TGTGCCAGCAGTGATTCGGCGACTTCTAGCACAGATACGCAGTATTTT

size: NA
D: TRBD1
V: TRBV6-1
J: TRBJ2-7
CDR3: CASSETSDRAYEQYF
DNA: TGTGCCAGCAGTGAGACTTCAGACAGGGCCTACGAGCAGTACTTC

size: once
D: NA
V: TRBV9
J: TRBJ1-1
CDR3: CASSTPAGNTEAFF
DNA: TGTGCCAGCAGCACCCCCGCCGGGAACACTGAAGCTTTCTTT

size: NA
D: TRBD2
V: TRBV7-9
J: TRBJ2-7
CDR3: CASSPPGGGRVLEQYF
DNA: TGTGCCAGCAGCCCCCCCGGGGGAGGGAGGGTCCTAGAGCAGTACTTC

size: NA
D: NA
V: TRBV19
J: TRBJ2-7
CDR3: CASSIAEQYF
DNA: TGTGCCAGTAGTATCGCAGAGCAGTACTTC

size: NA
D: TRBD1
V: TRBV27
J: TRBJ1-5
CDR3: CASRGVGTGLNQPQHF
DNA: TGTGCCAGCAGGGGAGTAGGGACAGGACTCAATCAGCCCCAGCATTTT

size: NA
D: TRBD1
V: TRBV7-6
J: TRBJ1-3
CDR3: CASSLAQGAHTIYF
DNA: TGTGCCAGCAGCTTAGCACAGGGGGCGCACACCATATATTTT

size: NA
D: NA
V: TRBV9
J: TRBJ2-5
CDR3: CASSETNQETQYF
DNA: TGTGCCAGCAGCGAGACAAACCAAGAGACCCAGTACTTC

size: NA
D: TRBD1
V: TRBV10-2
J: TRBJ2-7
CDR3: CASSETQGQPQYF
DNA: TGCGCCAGCAGTGAGACCCAGGGACAGCCACAGTACTTC

size: once
D: NA
V: TRBV4-1
J: TRBJ2-1
CDR3: CASSQPSAGSYNEQFF
DNA: TGCGCCAGCAGCCAACCTAGTGCGGGCTCCTACAATGAGCAGTTCTTC

size: NA
D: NA
V: TRBV9
J: TRBJ2-5
CDR3: CASSALLGEETQYF
DNA: TGTGCCAGCAGCGCTCTCCTCGGGGAGGAGACCCAGTACTTC

size: NA
D: NA
V: TRBV11-2
J: TRBJ2-1
CDR3: CASSLDQWGEEDNEQFF
DNA: TGTGCCAGCAGCTTAGATCAATGGGGAGAAGAGGACAATGAGCAGTTCTTC